The 20 T cell receptor beta chains below come from one sample, sequenced in a study of blood T cell repertoires in COVID-19. Method: immunoSEQ multiplex PCR; TCRdb's copy keeps in-frame clones and lacks some. This sample has some 240,000 clones, with 80% to 90% found just once. The sample consisted of peripheral blood. The receptors originated from a woman aged 70-85 years with COVID-19, enrolled during active disease.

In nucleotides, the CDR3 is TGTGCCAGCAGTTTAACTAATGGACTGCCCTACGAGCAGTACTTC. Amino acid sequence: CASSLTNGLPYEQYF. The chain employs TRBV28 and TRBJ2-7; tentatively, D is TRBD2 (5 bases). The CDR3 loop spans 15 amino acids. Per the germline V gene, CDR1 is MDHEN and CDR2 is SYDVKM. Trimming shortened V by 2 bases and J by 2 bases, and 13 bases separated the two germline ends.

This chain connects TRBV11-3 to TRBJ2-7, with D possibly being TRBD2 (6 bases). From germline, CDR1 is SGHNT and CDR2 YENEEA. V dropped 6 bases and J dropped 1 base, with 19 bases sitting between them. The CDR3 covers 16 residues. CDR3 sequence reads: CASSHQRDGRSYEQYF. CDR3 DNA sequence: TGTGCCAGCAGTCATCAACGGGACGGGAGATCCTACGAGCAGTACTTC.

The V gene is TRBV3-1 (or the pseudogene TRBV3-2), the J gene TRBJ1-4, with a possible D match to TRBD1 (5 bases). The V and J ends lost 4 bases and 3 bases respectively, with 15 bases between them. Germline V gives CDR1 LGHDT, CDR2 YNNKEL (reference sequence). This CDR3 comprises 16 residues. The DNA of the CDR3 is TGTGCCAGCAGCCCCCCGGGACCGGGGGCTAATGAAAAACTGTTTTTT. This translates into CASSPPGPGANEKLFF.

CDR3: CASSLAPSGGQETQYF. The DNA for the CDR3 is TGTGCCAGCAGCTTAGCGCCAAGCGGGGGACAAGAGACCCAGTACTTC. This rearrangement joins TRBV7-2 to TRBJ2-5; 8 positions match TRBD2. The germline V gene encodes CDR1 SGHTA and CDR2 FQGNSA. V dropped 0 bases and J dropped 2; count of bases not matched to a gene: 5. This CDR3 is 16 amino acids long.

This clone has more than one count but fewer than ten. The V gene is TRBV7-8, the J gene TRBJ1-5; D might be TRBD1 (6 bases). Germline V gene data show CDR1 as SGHVS and CDR2 as FQNEAQ. The CDR3 is 12 amino acids. V was clipped by 7 bases and J by 7 bases, with 11 bases between them. The CDR3, as DNA: TGTGCCAGCAACCGGGGACAACAGCCCCAGCATTTT. Translating gives CASNRGQQPQHF.

This clone was detected once. V usage is TRBV6-1 and J usage is TRBJ2-2; D perhaps matches TRBD2 (6 bases). CDR3 length: 13 amino acids. The V end lost 2 bases, the J end lost 8 bases, and 9 bases lay between the germline ends. The germline V gene has CDR1 MNHNS and CDR2 SASEGT. DNA of the CDR3: TGTGCCAGCAGTGAATCGGGGGTGGGGGAGCTGTTTTTT. This codes for CASSESGVGELFF.

The chain uses TRBV29-1 and TRBJ2-2, with 11 bases identical to TRBD2. The CDR3 is 15 residues long. The germline CDR1 and CDR2 sequences are SQVTM and ANQGSEA. V lost 3 bases and J lost 5; bases outside the gene matches: 5. The CDR3 reads CSVESLAGGTGELFF. The CDR3 DNA is TGCAGCGTTGAGTCCCTAGCGGGAGGAACCGGGGAGCTGTTTTTT.

This chain connects TRBV9 to TRBJ2-1, with TRBD2 matching over 13 bases. The germline V gene has CDR1 SGDLS and CDR2 YYNGEE. V trimming: 0 bases; J trimming: 8 bases; junction bases outside the gene matches: 8. This CDR3 is built from 17 residues. CDR3 in DNA: TGTGCCAGCAGCGTAGTTGGGACTAGCGGGGTCGGCGATGAGCAGTTCTTC. Protein: CASSVVGTSGVGDEQFF.

This clone was picked up one time. The V call is TRBV29-1, the J call TRBJ2-1; 13 bases map to TRBD2. The CDR3 consists of 20 residues. J lost 3 bases, V lost 0 bases, and 14 bases had no gene match. Germline V lookup: CDR1 SQVTM, CDR2 ANQGSEA. CDR3 protein: CSVEDSAGTSGIPSYNEQFF. DNA of the CDR3: TGCAGCGTTGAAGATTCGGCCGGGACTAGCGGGATTCCCAGCTACAATGAGCAGTTCTTC.

The rearrangement joins TRBV10-3 to TRBJ1-5, with D hard to call. The DNA end lines up better with TRBJ2-3; the J call may be wrong. There are 12 residues in the CDR3. Looked up from germline, CDR1 is ENHRY and CDR2 is SYGVKD. The CDR3 loop reads CAISETDQPQYF. CDR3 DNA sequence: TGTGCCATCAGTGAGACAGATCAGCCCCAGTATTTT.

The V gene is TRBV7-9, the J gene TRBJ1-2, with 8 bases identical to TRBD1. V lost 5 bases, J lost 0 bases, and 5 bases stayed unmatched. The germline CDR1 and CDR2 sequences are SEHNR and FQNEAQ (reference sequence). This CDR3 spans 15 amino acids. The CDR3 reads CASSPDRATNYGYTF. CDR3 bases: TGTGCCAGCAGCCCGGACAGGGCCACTAACTATGGCTACACCTTC.

CDR3: CASSETANYGYTF. For the CDR3, the DNA is TGTGCCAGCAGCGAGACAGCTAACTATGGCTACACCTTC. J is TRBJ1-2 and V is TRBV28; D perhaps matches TRBD1 (5 bases). The CDR3 runs 13 residues. V shed 6 bases and J shed 0 bases, with 8 bases lying between them. CDR1 and CDR2 (germline): MDHEN, SYDVKM.

This clone showed up just once. The chain combines TRBV9 with TRBJ1-3; the D gene is possibly TRBD1 (6 bases). The CDR3 covers 15 residues. With 0 bases removed from V and 0 bases from J, the gap between germline ends came to 7 bases. Germline CDR1 and CDR2: SGDLS and YYNGEE. The CDR3: CASSVVDSSGNTIYF. CDR3 DNA: TGTGCCAGCAGCGTAGTGGACAGCTCTGGAAACACCATATATTTT.

This chain links TRBV4-2 with TRBJ2-3; possible D gene TRBD2, 8 bases. Germline V gene data show CDR1 as LGHNA and CDR2 as YNFKEQ. This CDR3 has 22 amino acids. The germline V and J ends were trimmed by 2 bases and 0 bases, with 30 bases remaining between them. The CDR3 spells CASSQKPSGGLTSSGSTDTQYF. CDR3 nucleotides: TGTGCCAGCAGCCAAAAACCCTCAGGGGGGCTGACGTCTAGCGGGAGCACAGATACGCAGTATTTT.

This sequence joins TRBV18 and TRBJ2-1; 7 bases map to TRBD2. This CDR3 region has 16 residues. From germline, CDR1 is KGHSH and CDR2 LQKENI. The junction had 9 bases not matched to a gene; V was cut back by 0 bases and J by 7 bases. The DNA for the CDR3 is TGTGCCAGCTCACCACCTATCGCGGGAGATATGAATGAGCAGTTCTTC. Translated: CASSPPIAGDMNEQFF.

This rearrangement joins TRBV6-5 to TRBJ1-6, with D perhaps TRBD1 (6 bases). From germline, CDR1 is MNHEY and CDR2 SVGAGI. This CDR3 comprises 16 residues. V lost 2 bases and J lost 9, with 17 bases in between. CDR3 region: CASSYGGQTAGSPLHF. CDR3 bases: TGTGCCAGCAGTTACGGTGGACAGACCGCGGGTTCACCCCTCCACTTT.

The CDR3 nucleotides read TGTGCCAGCAGTGGGTCGGGGAGAGAAAAACTGTTTTTT. Translating gives CASSGSGREKLFF. V is TRBV2 and J is TRBJ1-4; no clear D. The CDR3 has 13 residues. V gave up 4 bases and J gave up 8 bases, with 11 bases separating them. Germline CDR1 reads SNHLY; CDR2 reads FYNNEI.

The V call is TRBV5-6, the J call TRBJ2-1; 8 bases fit TRBD2. The germline CDR1 and CDR2 sequences are SGHDT and YYEEEE. The CDR3 is made up of 15 amino acids. J lost 5 bases, V lost 2 bases, and 6 bases had no gene match. CDR3 nucleotides: TGTGCCAGCAGCTTAGCGGGGGAGAAGGACAATGAGCAGTTCTTC. Its protein is CASSLAGEKDNEQFF.

The CDR3 protein is CASRPIRDRTYEQYF. For the CDR3, the DNA is TGTGCCAGCAGGCCGATCCGGGACAGAACCTACGAGCAGTACTTC. The J gene is TRBJ2-7, the V gene TRBV11-2, with TRBD1 matching over 7 bases. The CDR3 has 15 amino acids. The germline gives CDR1 SGHAT, CDR2 FQNNGV. With 6 bases clipped from V and 2 bases from J, the junction kept 10 bases outside the gene matches.

J is TRBJ2-7 and V is TRBV3-1 (or the pseudogene TRBV3-2); D not resolved. The CDR3 extends over 14 amino acids. V was trimmed by 0 bases and J by 0 bases, leaving 6 bases between them. Germline-derived CDR1 and CDR2 are LGHDT and YNNKEL (reference sequence). CDR3 in amino acids: CASSQDFRSYEQYF. CDR3 coding DNA: TGTGCCAGCAGCCAAGACTTCCGCTCCTACGAGCAGTACTTC.